This record looks at one T cell receptor beta chain sequence and its context. The data originate from a study of blood T cell repertoires in COVID-19. Overall study: Sample material is recorded as cDNA or gDNA derived from T cells, B-cell-depleted T cells, or PBMCs.

In the original processing: The assay estimated nucleated cells by amplifying reference gene primers. TCRdb's table, derived via immunoSEQ multiplex PCR, lists solely in-frame clones and lacks some. Clonal size and the V and J genes are those of that table, whereas D and trimming came from the DNA. The sample holds 260,000 or so clones, roughly 82% seen once. Germline CDR1 and CDR2: SQVTM and ANQGSEA. There are 13 residues in the CDR3. With 3 bases removed from V and 0 bases from J, the gap between germline ends came to 8 bases. This sequence originates from a woman aged 70-85 years with acute or convalescent COVID-19. The rearrangement uses TRBV29-1 and TRBJ1-1; a possible D gene is TRBD1 (5 bases). The sequencing sample was made of peripheral blood. CDR3 sequence (DNA): TGCAGCGTTGACGACAGCTTGAACACTGAAGCTTTCTTT. Translation gives CSVDDSLNTEAFF.